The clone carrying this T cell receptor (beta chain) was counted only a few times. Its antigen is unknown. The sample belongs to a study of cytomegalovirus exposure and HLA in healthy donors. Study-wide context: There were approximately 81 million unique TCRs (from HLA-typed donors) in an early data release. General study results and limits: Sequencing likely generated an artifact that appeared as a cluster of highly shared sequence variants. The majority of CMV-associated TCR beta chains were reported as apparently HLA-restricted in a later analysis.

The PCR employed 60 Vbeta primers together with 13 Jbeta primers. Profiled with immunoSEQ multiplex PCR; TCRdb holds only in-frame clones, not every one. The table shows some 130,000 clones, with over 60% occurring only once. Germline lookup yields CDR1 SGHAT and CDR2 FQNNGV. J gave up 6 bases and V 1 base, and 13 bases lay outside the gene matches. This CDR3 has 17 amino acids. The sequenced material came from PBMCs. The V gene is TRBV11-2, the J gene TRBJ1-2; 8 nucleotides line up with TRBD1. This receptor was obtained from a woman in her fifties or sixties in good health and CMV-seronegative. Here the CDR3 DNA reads TGTGCCAGCAGCTTAGTGGGCAGGGGGCGTGGACTCGATGGCTACACCTTC. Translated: CASSLVGRGRGLDGYTF.